One and the same sample provided the 30 T cell receptor beta chains below, sequenced in a study of blood T cell repertoires in COVID-19. Sequenced by immunoSEQ multiplex PCR; TCRdb stores in-frame clones only, minus some. The data show some 180,000 clones, roughly 80% seen once. The specimen sequenced was PBMCs or T cells enriched from blood (not recorded which). All receptors derive from a man in his fifties or sixties who had been exposed to COVID-19.

The chain links TRBV6-5 to TRBJ1-1; 10 bases line up with TRBD1. The germline CDR1 and CDR2 sequences are MNHEY and SVGAGI. Trimming removed 1 base from V and 4 bases from J; junction bases left unmatched: 6. This CDR3 is built from 16 residues. In nucleotides, the CDR3 is TGTGCCAGCAGTTACTTCATGACAGGGGGCGGCACTGAAGCTTTCTTT. It yields the protein CASSYFMTGGGTEAFF.

The chain is built from TRBV7-7 and TRBJ2-7, with 9 bases identical to TRBD1. Germline V gene lookup returns CDR1 SSHAT and CDR2 FNYEAQ (reference sequence). The CDR3 is 16 residues long. The V gene end was trimmed by 1 base and the J gene end by 7 bases; junction bases not matched to a gene: 11. The CDR3, as DNA: TGTGCCAGCAGCTTAGAAGCTCGGGACAGGGCGTGGGAGCAGTACTTC. Protein product: CASSLEARDRAWEQYF.

The chain joins TRBV5-1 to TRBJ2-7, with TRBD2 as a possible D gene (6 bases). CDR1 and CDR2 (germline): SGHRS, YFSETQ. V was clipped by 0 bases and J by 6 bases, with 16 bases between them. The CDR3 is 15 residues long. CDR3 sequence (DNA): TGCGCCAGCAGCTTGGCCAGTAGCGGAATGCCCGAGCAGTACTTC. Translation gives CASSLASSGMPEQYF. The variable domain in full, completed from reference TRBV5-1 and TRBJ2-7, reads KAGVTQTPRYLIKTRGQQVTLSCSPISGHRSVSWYQQTPGQGLQFLFEYFSETQRNKGNFPGRFSGRQFSNSRSEMNVSTLELGDSALYLCASSLASSGMPEQYFGPGTRLTVT.

The chain uses TRBV18 and TRBJ2-7, with TRBD2 matching 8 bases. V lost 4 bases to trimming and J lost 2 bases; unmatched junction nucleotides: 16. This CDR3 spans 18 amino acids. Germline CDR1 is KGHSH and CDR2 is LQKENI. This CDR3 reads CASSLETSATPIPYEQYF. DNA of the CDR3: TGTGCCAGCTCACTTGAGACTAGCGCGACTCCAATTCCCTACGAGCAGTACTTC.

V gene TRBV27 combines with J gene TRBJ1-6; the D gene is possibly TRBD1 (6 bases). Trimming cost V 6 bases and J 6 bases, with 12 bases left between them. The germline gives CDR1 MNHEY, CDR2 SMNVEV (reference sequence). CDR3 length: 14 residues. The CDR3 region is CASSLQGSNSPLHF. The CDR3 DNA reads TGTGCCAGCAGCTTACAGGGTAGTAATTCACCCCTCCACTTT.

The J gene is TRBJ2-2, the V gene TRBV9, with D unclear. Germline V gives CDR1 SGDLS, CDR2 YYNGEE. This CDR3 spans 14 amino acids. Trimming stripped 2 bases from V and 1 base from J, with 6 bases between. The CDR3 loop is CASSVSRNTGELFF. The CDR3 DNA follows: TGTGCCAGCAGCGTCTCCCGGAACACCGGGGAGCTGTTTTTT.

The V and J genes are TRBV19 and TRBJ1-2; perhaps TRBD1 as D (5 bases). CDR1 is LNHDA, CDR2 SQIVND, per germline (reference sequence). The ends were cut back, 6 bases at V and 2 bases at J, with 13 bases in the middle. The CDR3 loop spans 14 amino acids. CDR3 DNA: TGTGCCAGTAGGGAATTGGGGCCAAACTATGGCTACACCTTC. Its protein is CASRELGPNYGYTF.

This clone came up a few times. The chain joins TRBV28 to TRBJ2-3; D gene unclear. The CDR3 spans 11 residues. Germline V gene sequence: CDR1 MDHEN, CDR2 SYDVKM. Trimming removed 3 bases at V and 4 bases at J, with 2 bases between. The CDR3 DNA reads as TGTGCCAGCAGTTTCTCAGATACGCAGTATTTT. Translated, it gives CASSFSDTQYF.

For the CDR3, the DNA is TGTGCCAGCAGCGTACCCCGACAGGAACCACTAGGTCACTATGGCTACACCTTC. Protein sequence: CASSVPRQEPLGHYGYTF. The rearrangement uses TRBV9 and TRBJ1-2, with D possibly being TRBD1 (6 bases). This CDR3 is 18 amino acids long. Germline loops: CDR1 SGDLS, CDR2 YYNGEE. Deletions cut 1 base from V and 3 bases from J, with 22 bases between.

The CDR3 DNA reads TGCACCAGCAGTTTCAGGGGGTTGGACCAGTACTTC. Translated, it gives CTSSFRGLDQYF. The chain couples TRBV1 to TRBJ2-5; TRBD1, the table's D call, lacks a check against the DNA. TRBV1 corresponds to a pseudogene. The CDR3 totals 12 residues.

This clone was observed many times. The chain uses TRBV5-1 and TRBJ2-7; 11 nucleotides line up with TRBD2. The length of the CDR3 is 16 residues. V was pared by 2 bases and J by 4 bases, with 8 bases of the junction left unmatched. The germline gives CDR1 SGHRS, CDR2 YFSETQ. This CDR3 is CASSFGARTSGYEQYF. The CDR3 DNA reads TGCGCCAGCAGCTTCGGGGCCCGGACTAGCGGGTACGAGCAGTACTTC.

The rearrangement links TRBV7-2 to TRBJ2-7, with 8 positions matching TRBD2. CDR3 size: 14 residues. Germline lookup yields CDR1 SGHTA and CDR2 FQGNSA. After removal of 1 base from V and 6 bases from J, the junction contained 5 bases not matched to a gene. CDR3 sequence: CASSLVFGTSEQYF. The CDR3 nucleotides are TGTGCCAGCAGCTTAGTGTTCGGGACTAGCGAGCAGTACTTC.

This clone appeared a single time. The chain uses TRBV6-4 and TRBJ2-1; D is perhaps TRBD1 (6 bases). The CDR3 covers 12 residues. Germline lookup yields CDR1 MRHNA and CDR2 SNTAGT. V dropped 4 bases and J dropped 8 bases, with 9 bases sitting between them. CDR3 bases: TGTGCCAGCAGTGCCAGGGGACATGAGCAGTTCTTC. Residues: CASSARGHEQFF.

V usage is TRBV6-2 or TRBV6-3 and J usage is TRBJ1-2; 8 nucleotides line up with TRBD1. CDR1 is MNHEY, CDR2 SVGEGT, per germline. There are 16 residues in the CDR3. The V segment lost 2 bases and the J segment 4 bases; nucleotides outside the gene matches: 9. CDR3 loop: CASSYPPDRAPYGYTF. The CDR3 DNA follows: TGTGCCAGCAGTTACCCTCCGGACAGGGCTCCCTATGGCTACACCTTC.

The chain employs TRBV7-2 and TRBJ2-2; perhaps TRBD1 as D (6 bases). V was clipped by 1 base and J by 6 bases, with 12 bases between them. CDR3 length: 15 residues. Per the germline V gene, CDR1 is SGHTA and CDR2 is FQGNSA. The CDR3 loop is CASSLVNRVPGELFF. CDR3 coding DNA: TGTGCCAGCAGCTTAGTGAACAGGGTCCCCGGGGAGCTGTTTTTT.

This clone was counted a single time. The chain uses TRBV30 and TRBJ1-1, with 8 bases that match TRBD1. The CDR3 totals 13 residues. The V gene's germline CDR1 is GTSNPN and CDR2 SVGIG (reference sequence). The ends lost 4 bases at V and 1 base at J; junction bases unmatched: 2. CDR3 amino acids: CAWTGQANTEAFF. The CDR3 DNA reads TGTGCCTGGACGGGACAGGCGAACACTGAAGCTTTCTTT.

This chain connects TRBV28 to TRBJ1-4; the D is unclear. The V end lost 1 base, the J end lost 8 bases, and 5 bases lay between the germline ends. Germline CDR1 reads MDHEN; CDR2 reads SYDVKM. CDR3 length: 12 amino acids. The CDR3 reads CASSLSEEKLFF. The CDR3 DNA follows: TGTGCCAGCAGTTTATCCGAGGAAAAACTGTTTTTT.

This clone turned up a few times. The chain recombines TRBV5-1 with TRBJ2-7; the D gene is possibly TRBD1 (5 bases). Germline CDR1 and CDR2: SGHRS and YFSETQ. With 4 bases removed from V and 0 bases from J, the gap between germline ends came to 11 bases. There are 14 residues in the CDR3. The DNA for the CDR3 is TGCGCCAGCAGCATCGACAGAACCTCCTACGAGCAGTACTTC. Its translation is CASSIDRTSYEQYF.

This clone was seen a few times. The V call is TRBV7-9, the J call TRBJ2-1, with TRBD1 identical over 8 bases. Trimming cost V 11 bases and J 7 bases; bases outside gene matches: 10. CDR3 length equals 13 residues. CDR1 is SEHNR and CDR2 is FQNEAQ in the germline V gene (reference sequence). The CDR3 here is CAGAGTGSNEQFF. CDR3 in DNA: TGTGCCGGAGCCGGGACAGGATCGAATGAGCAGTTCTTC.

J is TRBJ2-3 and V is TRBV7-2; 8 bases map to TRBD2. The CDR3 runs to 16 residues. V was pared by 5 bases and J by 5 bases, with 12 bases of the junction left unmatched. Germline loops: CDR1 SGHTA, CDR2 FQGNSA. This CDR3 reads CASSPAGTRAVDTQYF. The CDR3 region has the DNA TGTGCCAGCAGCCCCGCCGGGACTAGAGCTGTAGATACGCAGTATTTT.

The chain joins TRBV9 to TRBJ1-2; a possible D gene is TRBD1 (6 bases). The CDR3 loop spans 15 amino acids. Trimming removed 1 base at V and 5 bases at J, with 15 bases between. The germline V gene encodes CDR1 SGDLS and CDR2 YYNGEE. This CDR3 is CASSVLGQGFYGYTF. DNA of the CDR3: TGTGCCAGCAGCGTACTCGGTCAGGGGTTTTATGGCTACACCTTC.

This clone has just a few counts. The chain joins TRBV30 to TRBJ1-1, with no clear D. The CDR3 consists of 12 residues. Per germline, CDR1 GTSNPN and CDR2 SVGIG (reference sequence). V was clipped by 0 bases and J by 5 bases, with 7 bases between them. The CDR3 region has the DNA TGTGCCTGGAGTGTACGGAGGACTGAAGCTTTCTTT. It specifies CAWSVRRTEAFF.

This clone appeared many times. V and J are TRBV25-1 and TRBJ1-4; D possibly corresponds to TRBD1 (6 bases). The CDR3 is made up of 14 amino acids. Germline V gene sequence: CDR1 MGHDK, CDR2 SYGVNS. The V gene lost 1 base and the J gene lost 6 bases, with 9 bases spanning the gap. DNA for the CDR3: TGTGCCAGCAGTGAATGGACAGAAGATGAAAAACTGTTTTTT. Its protein is CASSEWTEDEKLFF.

This clone was counted only a few times. This sequence joins TRBV11-2 and TRBJ2-1, with 7 bases identical to TRBD2. Germline V lookup: CDR1 SGHAT, CDR2 FQNNGV. This CDR3 has 14 residues. V was clipped by 4 bases and J by 7 bases; unmatched bases: 7. Here the CDR3 reads CASSSSGNRNEQFF. The CDR3 nucleotides are TGTGCCAGCAGCTCTAGCGGAAACCGGAATGAGCAGTTCTTC. The full variable domain, rest sourced from reference TRBV11-2 and TRBJ2-1, is EAGVAQSPRYKIIEKRQSVAFWCNPISGHATLYWYQQILGQGPKLLIQFQNNGVVDDSQLPKDRFSAERLKGVDSTLKIQPAKLEDSAVYLCASSSSGNRNEQFFGPGTRLTVL.

This clone was found once. V is TRBV7-7 and J is TRBJ2-1, with 9 bases matching TRBD2. The CDR3 has 15 residues. Germline V lookup: CDR1 SSHAT, CDR2 FNYEAQ (reference sequence). V was pared by 1 base and J by 8 bases, with 6 bases of the junction left unmatched. CDR3 sequence reads: CASSLGSGSSDEQFF. The DNA of the CDR3 is TGTGCCAGCAGCTTAGGTAGCGGGAGTTCGGATGAGCAGTTCTTC.

The V and J genes are TRBV7-2 and TRBJ1-1; weak D call: TRBD1 (5 bases). Germline lookup yields CDR1 SGHTA and CDR2 FQGNSA. This CDR3 comprises 14 residues. The germline V and J ends were trimmed by 3 bases and 0 bases, with 8 bases remaining between them. The CDR3 loop reads CASSLGGLNTEAFF. DNA for the CDR3: TGTGCCAGCAGCTTGGGGGGACTGAACACTGAAGCTTTCTTT.

This clone has just a few counts. The chain employs TRBV7-8 and TRBJ2-5; 9 nucleotides match TRBD1. Germline loops: CDR1 SGHVS, CDR2 FQNEAQ. The CDR3 has 17 residues. Trimming removed 3 bases from V and 5 bases from J; junction bases left unmatched: 13. The CDR3 region has the DNA TGTGCCAGCAGCTTCCGGGACAGGGTCCTCGAGGGGGAGACCCAGTACTTC. Its translation: CASSFRDRVLEGETQYF.

V is TRBV6-1 and J is TRBJ1-2; D unclear. The CDR3 has 13 amino acids. Trimming stripped 2 bases from V and 11 bases from J, with 15 bases between. Germline CDR1 reads MNHNS; CDR2 reads SASEGT. CDR3 sequence reads: CASSETGRRRYTF. The CDR3, as DNA: TGTGCCAGCAGTGAAACCGGCAGGAGGAGATACACCTTC.

The chain employs TRBV12-3 or TRBV12-4 and TRBJ2-3; TRBD2 agrees at 10 bases. This CDR3 comprises 13 residues. With V trimmed by 6 bases and J by 6 bases, 3 bases remained unmatched. CDR3 protein: CASRLAGMDTQYF. Written as DNA, the CDR3 is TGTGCCAGCAGACTAGCGGGAATGGATACGCAGTATTTT.

This chain joins TRBV4-3 and TRBJ1-4; D call uncertain. V dropped 0 bases and J dropped 7 bases, with 12 bases sitting between them. Looked up from germline, CDR1 is LGHNA and CDR2 is YSLEER. The CDR3 extends over 15 amino acids. DNA for the CDR3: TGCGCCAGCAGCCAAGATCTAAGTGTTCGTGAAAAACTGTTTTTT. This encodes CASSQDLSVREKLFF.